Following are 3 T cell receptor beta chains from one sample sequenced in a study of cytomegalovirus exposure and HLA in healthy donors. The PCR ran on 60 Vbeta and 13 Jbeta primers. TCRdb's table, derived via immunoSEQ multiplex PCR, lists solely in-frame clones and lacks some. The sample consists of some 140,000 clones, over 60% of them appearing once. Material: PBMCs. These receptors came from a woman aged 40 to 50 in good health and CMV-seronegative.

The CDR3 loop is CASSSGTDYTGELFF. In DNA form, the CDR3 reads TGTGCCAGCAGCTCCGGGACAGATTACACCGGGGAGCTGTTTTTT. The chain couples TRBV28 to TRBJ2-2, with 7 positions matching TRBD1. V shed 6 bases, J shed 3 bases, and the junction held 7 bases outside the gene matches. There are 15 residues in the CDR3. Germline assignment: CDR1 MDHEN and CDR2 SYDVKM.

Regarding this clone: The junction does not match germline at one end; this may be a read error. This chain joins TRBV7-7 and TRBJ2-2; D perhaps matches TRBD2 (6 bases). CDR3 size: 15 residues. Germline CDR1 is SSHAT and CDR2 is FNYEAQ (reference sequence). The CDR3 is CASSPGLSNTGELFF. The CDR3 bases are TGTGCTAGCAGCCCAGGACTATCGAACACCGGGGAGCTGTTTTTT.

The chain couples TRBV27 to TRBJ1-1; TRBD1 matches 9 bases. CDR3 length: 17 residues. J lost 2 bases, V lost 4 bases, and 11 bases had no gene match. Germline CDR1 MNHEY, CDR2 SMNVEV (reference sequence). In DNA form, the CDR3 reads TGTGCCAGCAGTTCCCCTCAAGACAGGGGGTATAACACTGAAGCTTTCTTT. It is translated as CASSSPQDRGYNTEAFF.